The clone carrying this T cell receptor beta chain was seen only a few times. Its target is unknown. The authors ran a second PCR of 7 to 11 cycles using a sample-barcoded 5' primer and a J-beta primer mix. Using its own MiXCR run on the 5' RACE reads, TCRdb lists one record per CDR3 protein. There are about 840,000 distinct CDR3 sequences in the sample; approximately 32% occur only once, and about a tenth lies in the top ten. This specimen comes from a study of blood T cells in healthy people across ages. Study-wide results and limits: Long-lived donors carried more naive CD4+ cells and greater diversity than aged donors. A roughly linear fall in TCR beta diversity per million T cells was seen with increasing age.

V was shortened by 1 base and J by 0 bases, with 9 bases between the two germline ends. The CDR3 runs to 15 residues. Germline V gene data show CDR1 as SGHRS and CDR2 as YFSETQ. These data were also reused for a study on T cells of mothers and their children. From that study: Donation came from a few healthy Caucasian mothers together with their six children.

The V call is TRBV5-1, the J call TRBJ2-3; D is unclear. The source material was blood. The clonotype was recovered from a middle-aged woman in good health. In nucleotides, the CDR3 is TGCGCCAGCAGCTTGAGCATCTTTAGCACAGATACGCAGTATTTT. Its translation is CASSLSIFSTDTQYF.